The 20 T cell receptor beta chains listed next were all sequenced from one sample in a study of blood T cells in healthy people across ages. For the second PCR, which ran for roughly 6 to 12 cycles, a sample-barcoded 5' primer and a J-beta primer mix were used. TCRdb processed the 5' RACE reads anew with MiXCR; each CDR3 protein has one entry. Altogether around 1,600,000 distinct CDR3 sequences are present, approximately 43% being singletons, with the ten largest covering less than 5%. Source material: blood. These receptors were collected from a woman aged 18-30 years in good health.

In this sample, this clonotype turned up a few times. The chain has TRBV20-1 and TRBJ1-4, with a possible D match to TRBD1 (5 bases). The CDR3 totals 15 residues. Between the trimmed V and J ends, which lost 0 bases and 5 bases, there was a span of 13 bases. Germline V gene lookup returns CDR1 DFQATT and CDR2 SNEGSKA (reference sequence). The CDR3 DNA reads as TGCAGTGCTAGAGATTTGAGGGCAGGGAATGAAAAACTGTTTTTT. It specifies CSARDLRAGNEKLFF.

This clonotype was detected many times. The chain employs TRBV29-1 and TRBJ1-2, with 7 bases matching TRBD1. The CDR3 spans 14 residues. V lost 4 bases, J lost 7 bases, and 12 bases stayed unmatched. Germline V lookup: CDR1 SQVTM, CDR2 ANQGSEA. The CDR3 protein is CSVVGGRYVGGYTF. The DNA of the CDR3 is TGCAGCGTTGTAGGGGGCCGGTATGTTGGTGGCTACACCTTC.

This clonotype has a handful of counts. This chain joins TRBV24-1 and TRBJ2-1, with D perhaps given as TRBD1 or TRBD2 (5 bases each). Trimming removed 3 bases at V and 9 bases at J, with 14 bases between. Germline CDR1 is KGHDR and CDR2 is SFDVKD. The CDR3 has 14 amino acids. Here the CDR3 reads CATSDPGTSVEQFF. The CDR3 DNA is TGTGCCACCAGTGATCCCGGGACCTCGGTTGAGCAGTTCTTC.

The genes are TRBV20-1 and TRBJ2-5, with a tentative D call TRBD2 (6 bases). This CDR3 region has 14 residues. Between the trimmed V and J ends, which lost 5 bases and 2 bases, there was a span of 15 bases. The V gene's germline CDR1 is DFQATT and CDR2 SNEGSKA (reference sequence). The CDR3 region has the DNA TGCAGTGCTTTCCTTCGGGAGCTACAAGAGACCCAGTACTTC. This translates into CSAFLRELQETQYF.

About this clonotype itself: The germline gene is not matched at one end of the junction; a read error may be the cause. CDR3 region: CAGSQLILNNEQFF. For the CDR3, the DNA is TGCGCCGGCAGCCAATTAATTTTGAACAATGAGCAGTTCTTC. This chain joins TRBV4-1 and TRBJ2-1; D ambiguous. Germline values: CDR1 MGHRA, CDR2 YSYEKL. The CDR3 has 14 residues.

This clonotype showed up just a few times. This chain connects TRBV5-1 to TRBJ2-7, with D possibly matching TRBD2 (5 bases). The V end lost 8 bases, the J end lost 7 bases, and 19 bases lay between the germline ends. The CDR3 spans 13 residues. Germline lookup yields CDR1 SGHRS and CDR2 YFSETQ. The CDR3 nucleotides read TGCGCCAGTGCGACTAATCCCTACAATGAGCAGTACTTC. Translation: CASATNPYNEQYF. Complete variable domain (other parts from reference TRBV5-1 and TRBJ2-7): KAGVTQTPRYLIKTRGQQVTLSCSPISGHRSVSWYQQTPGQGLQFLFEYFSETQRNKGNFPGRFSGRQFSNSRSEMNVSTLELGDSALYLCASATNPYNEQYFGPGTRLTVT.

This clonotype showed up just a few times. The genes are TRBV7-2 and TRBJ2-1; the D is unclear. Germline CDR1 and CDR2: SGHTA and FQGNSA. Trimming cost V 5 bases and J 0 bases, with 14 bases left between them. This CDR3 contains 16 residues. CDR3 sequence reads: CASSRFFEISYNEQFF. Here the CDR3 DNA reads TGTGCCAGCAGCCGATTTTTCGAAATCTCCTACAATGAGCAGTTCTTC.

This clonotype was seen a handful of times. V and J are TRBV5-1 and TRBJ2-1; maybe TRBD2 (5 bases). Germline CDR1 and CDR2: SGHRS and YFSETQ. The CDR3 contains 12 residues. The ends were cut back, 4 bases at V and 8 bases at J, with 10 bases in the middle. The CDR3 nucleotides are TGCGCCAGCAGCGGCGGGTCGCATGAGCAGTTCTTC. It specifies CASSGGSHEQFF.

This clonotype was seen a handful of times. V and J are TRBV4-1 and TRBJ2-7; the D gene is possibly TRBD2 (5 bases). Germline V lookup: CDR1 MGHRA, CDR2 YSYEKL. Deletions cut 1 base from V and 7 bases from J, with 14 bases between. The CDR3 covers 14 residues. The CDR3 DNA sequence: TGCGCCAGCAGCCAAGCTGGCGGGTTCGGTGAGCAGTACTTC. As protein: CASSQAGGFGEQYF.

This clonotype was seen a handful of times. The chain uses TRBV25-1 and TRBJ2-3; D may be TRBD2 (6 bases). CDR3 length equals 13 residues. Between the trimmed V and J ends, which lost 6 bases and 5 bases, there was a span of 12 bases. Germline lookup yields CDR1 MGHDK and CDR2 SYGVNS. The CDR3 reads CASRRTGVDTQYF. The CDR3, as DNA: TGTGCCAGCAGGAGGACGGGAGTAGATACGCAGTATTTT.

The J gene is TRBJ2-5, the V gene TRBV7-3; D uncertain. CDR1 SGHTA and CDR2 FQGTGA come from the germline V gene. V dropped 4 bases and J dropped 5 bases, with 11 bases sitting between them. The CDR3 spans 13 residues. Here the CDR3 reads CASSSGVGETQYF. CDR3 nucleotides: TGTGCCAGCAGCTCAGGCGTTGGGGAGACCCAGTACTTC.

CDR3 protein: CASSMLAGGINEQYF. DNA for the CDR3: TGTGCCAGTAGTATGCTAGCGGGAGGTATAAATGAGCAGTACTTC. This chain connects TRBV19 to TRBJ2-7; 11 bases align to TRBD2. The ends lost 3 bases at V and 7 bases at J; junction bases unmatched: 8. Germline CDR1 and CDR2: LNHDA and SQIVND (reference sequence). The CDR3 contains 15 residues.

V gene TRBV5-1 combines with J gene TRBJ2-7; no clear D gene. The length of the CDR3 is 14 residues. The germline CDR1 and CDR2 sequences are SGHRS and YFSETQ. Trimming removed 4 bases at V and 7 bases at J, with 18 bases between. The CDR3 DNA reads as TGCGCCAGCAGCCAATTCCAGGCGAAGAATGAGCAGTACTTC. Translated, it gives CASSQFQAKNEQYF. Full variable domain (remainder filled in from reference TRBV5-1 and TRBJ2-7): KAGVTQTPRYLIKTRGQQVTLSCSPISGHRSVSWYQQTPGQGLQFLFEYFSETQRNKGNFPGRFSGRQFSNSRSEMNVSTLELGDSALYLCASSQFQAKNEQYFGPGTRLTVT.

The DNA for the CDR3 is TGCAGTGCTAGAGATAAGATCTACGAGCAGTACTTC. This gives the protein CSARDKIYEQYF. J is TRBJ2-7 and V is TRBV20-1; D call uncertain. This CDR3 comprises 12 residues. Trimming shortened V by 0 bases and J by 3 bases, and 6 bases separated the two germline ends. Germline CDR1 DFQATT, CDR2 SNEGSKA (reference sequence).

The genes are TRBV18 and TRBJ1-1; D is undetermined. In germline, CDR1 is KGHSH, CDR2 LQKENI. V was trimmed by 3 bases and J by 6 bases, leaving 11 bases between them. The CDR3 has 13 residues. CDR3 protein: CASSPYVKAEAFF. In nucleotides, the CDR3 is TGTGCCAGCTCACCGTACGTCAAAGCTGAAGCTTTCTTT.

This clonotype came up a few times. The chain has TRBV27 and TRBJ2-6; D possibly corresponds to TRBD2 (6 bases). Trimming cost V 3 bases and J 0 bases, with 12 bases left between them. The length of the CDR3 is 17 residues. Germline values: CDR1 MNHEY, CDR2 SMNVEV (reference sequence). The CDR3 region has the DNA TGTGCCAGCAGTTTGAGCGGGCACAGCTCTGGGGCCAACGTCCTGACTTTC. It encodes CASSLSGHSSGANVLTF.

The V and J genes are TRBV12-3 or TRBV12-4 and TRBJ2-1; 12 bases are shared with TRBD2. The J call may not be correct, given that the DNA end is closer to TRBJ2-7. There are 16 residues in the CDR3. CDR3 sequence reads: CASSRGTSGLYNEQYF. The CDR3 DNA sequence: TGTGCCAGCAGCCGAGGGACTAGCGGGTTATACAATGAGCAGTACTTC.

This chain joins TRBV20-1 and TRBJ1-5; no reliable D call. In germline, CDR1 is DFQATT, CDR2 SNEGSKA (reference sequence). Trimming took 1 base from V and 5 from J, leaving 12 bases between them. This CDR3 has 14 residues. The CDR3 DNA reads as TGCAGTGCTAGAGGTCGGGCAGGTTATCAGCCCCAGCATTTT. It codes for CSARGRAGYQPQHF.

CDR3 nucleotides: TGTGCCAGCAGTGAAGCGTGGGACAGGGGGCAGACTAATGAAAAACTGTTTTTT. Residues: CASSEAWDRGQTNEKLFF. V usage is TRBV2 and J usage is TRBJ1-4; TRBD1 matches at 12 bases. The J segment lost 2 bases and the V segment lost 0 bases, leaving 4 bases of the junction unmatched. This CDR3 spans 18 amino acids. Germline V gene lookup returns CDR1 SNHLY and CDR2 FYNNEI.

CDR3 loop: CASSPFFHNSPLHF. The CDR3 DNA reads TGCGCCAGCAGCCCCTTTTTCCATAATTCACCCCTCCACTTT. The gene calls are TRBV4-3 and TRBJ1-6; D is undetermined. The CDR3 is made up of 14 amino acids. V lost 4 bases to trimming and J lost 5 bases, with 9 bases between them. The V gene's germline CDR1 is LGHNA and CDR2 YSLEER.